The rows below give T cell receptor beta chains drawn from one sample of a study of T-cell memory formation after mild COVID-19. TCRdb reprocessed the 5' RACE reads via MiXCR and lists one record per CDR3 protein. The sample lists hundreds of thousands of distinct CDR3 sequences, around 27% occurring once. The sample consisted of PBMCs or a T cell subset sorted from them (not recorded which). Every receptor here comes from an adult woman who had mild COVID-19 (a few samples of this study predate the infection). Cell type and time point are not known. Both conserved end residues are part of each CDR3. The order of the fields is clone size, V gene, J gene, D gene, CDR3 DNA, CDR3 protein. The D gene is left open where the match is weak. Expanded clones are given a class, and other clones once, few, many or no size at all.

clone_size: .; v_call: TRBV7-2; j_call: TRBJ1-2; d_call: .; cdr3_nt: TGTGCCAGCAGCCAGGACCTATATGGCTACACCTTC; cdr3_aa: CASSQDLYGYTF
clone_size: .; v_call: TRBV6-5; j_call: TRBJ1-1; d_call: .; cdr3_nt: TGTGCCAGCAGTCCCGGGACGTCAATGAACACTGAAGCTTTCTTT; cdr3_aa: CASSPGTSMNTEAFF
clone_size: many; v_call: TRBV4-1; j_call: TRBJ2-7; d_call: TRBD1; cdr3_nt: TGCGCCAGCAGTTGGACAGGAAAATACGAGCAGTACTTC; cdr3_aa: CASSWTGKYEQYF
clone_size: .; v_call: TRBV12-3/TRBV12-4; j_call: TRBJ2-1; d_call: TRBD1; cdr3_nt: TGTGCCAGCAGTAAGACAGGGGGCCTCTACAATGAGCAGTTCTTC; cdr3_aa: CASSKTGGLYNEQFF
clone_size: few; v_call: TRBV11-2; j_call: TRBJ2-3; d_call: TRBD2; cdr3_nt: TGTGCCAGCAGCTTAGTGCTAGCGGCCACAGATACGCAGTATTTT; cdr3_aa: CASSLVLAATDTQYF
clone_size: few; v_call: TRBV6-5; j_call: TRBJ2-7; d_call: TRBD2; cdr3_nt: TGTGCCAGCAGTGTTGAGCGGGAGGGCTACGAGCAGTACTTC; cdr3_aa: CASSVEREGYEQYF
clone_size: .; v_call: TRBV29-1; j_call: TRBJ2-7; d_call: .; cdr3_nt: TGCAGCGTGGGGACCGATAACTACGAGCAGTACTTC; cdr3_aa: CSVGTDNYEQYF
clone_size: .; v_call: TRBV4-2; j_call: TRBJ2-3; d_call: TRBD2; cdr3_nt: TGTGCCAGCAGCCAAGATCATTCGGCTAGCGGGGGAGATACGCAGTATTTT; cdr3_aa: CASSQDHSASGGDTQYF
clone_size: .; v_call: TRBV3-2; j_call: TRBJ2-4; d_call: .; cdr3_nt: TGTGCCAGCAGCCAAGGAATGTACATTCAGTACTTC; cdr3_aa: CASSQGMYIQYF
clone_size: .; v_call: TRBV2; j_call: TRBJ2-5; d_call: TRBD2; cdr3_nt: TGTGCCAGCAGGGGCGGACTAGGAGAGACCCAGTACTTC; cdr3_aa: CASRGGLGETQYF
clone_size: .; v_call: TRBV18; j_call: TRBJ1-3; d_call: TRBD1; cdr3_nt: TGTGCCAGCTCACCAGTCCAGGGGGACGCCATATATTTT; cdr3_aa: CASSPVQGDAIYF
clone_size: .; v_call: TRBV12-3/TRBV12-4; j_call: TRBJ2-7; d_call: TRBD2; cdr3_nt: TGTGCCAGCAGTGCGGGGGGGGCGATTTGGGAGCAGTACTTC; cdr3_aa: CASSAGGAIWEQYF
clone_size: .; v_call: TRBV7-9; j_call: TRBJ1-2; d_call: .; cdr3_nt: TGTGCCAGCAGCTTAGTTCTCCTAGCTAACTATGGCTACACCTTC; cdr3_aa: CASSLVLLANYGYTF
clone_size: .; v_call: TRBV20-1; j_call: TRBJ1-6; d_call: TRBD1; cdr3_nt: TGCAGTGCTTATAAGGACAGGGGTGGATCACCCCTCCACTTT; cdr3_aa: CSAYKDRGGSPLHF
clone_size: .; v_call: TRBV5-1; j_call: TRBJ1-2; d_call: TRBD1; cdr3_nt: TGCGCCAGCAGCTTGACCGGGGACAGTAACTATGGCTACACCTTC; cdr3_aa: CASSLTGDSNYGYTF
clone_size: few; v_call: TRBV12-3/TRBV12-4; j_call: TRBJ2-3; d_call: TRBD2; cdr3_nt: TGTGCCAGCACCATAGAGGGACTAGCGGGAAGCACAGATACGCAGTATTTT; cdr3_aa: CASTIEGLAGSTDTQYF
clone_size: .; v_call: TRBV5-5; j_call: TRBJ2-6; d_call: .; cdr3_nt: TGTGCCAGCAGCCCTTCAGGGTCTGGGGCCAACGTCCTGACTTTC; cdr3_aa: CASSPSGSGANVLTF
clone_size: few; v_call: TRBV5-1; j_call: TRBJ1-2; d_call: .; cdr3_nt: TGCGCCAGCAGCTTGGCTTTCCGACTGGGGATCGATGGCTACACCTTC; cdr3_aa: CASSLAFRLGIDGYTF
clone_size: .; v_call: TRBV27; j_call: TRBJ2-2; d_call: .; cdr3_nt: TGTGCCAGCACGCCCTTGAGAGGGGGCGGGGAGCTGTTTTTT; cdr3_aa: CASTPLRGGGELFF
clone_size: .; v_call: TRBV5-6; j_call: TRBJ1-5; d_call: .; cdr3_nt: TGTGCCAGCAGCTTGGGGGTAAAGGGGATCAGCCCCCAGCATTTT; cdr3_aa: CASSLGVKGISPQHF
clone_size: .; v_call: TRBV7-2; j_call: TRBJ2-2; d_call: TRBD2; cdr3_nt: TGTGCCAGCAGCCCTCAAAACCTAGCGGGAGCTGGCACCGGGGAGCTGTTTTTT; cdr3_aa: CASSPQNLAGAGTGELFF
clone_size: few; v_call: TRBV19; j_call: TRBJ2-7; d_call: .; cdr3_nt: TGTGCCAGTAGTCAACCTTCGGTGAGCTCCTACGAGCAGTACTTC; cdr3_aa: CASSQPSVSSYEQYF
clone_size: .; v_call: TRBV12-3/TRBV12-4; j_call: TRBJ2-3; d_call: .; cdr3_nt: TGTGCCAGCAGTCCAGGATTGCGCACAGATACGCAGTATTTT; cdr3_aa: CASSPGLRTDTQYF
clone_size: few; v_call: TRBV5-1; j_call: TRBJ1-1; d_call: .; cdr3_nt: TGCGCCAGCAGCTTGGAGTCCGGGGTGGGCACTGAAGCTTTCTTT; cdr3_aa: CASSLESGVGTEAFF
clone_size: .; v_call: TRBV6-5; j_call: TRBJ1-1; d_call: .; cdr3_nt: TGTGCCAGCAGTTACGGGGACCTTATGGACACTGAAGCTTTCTTT; cdr3_aa: CASSYGDLMDTEAFF
clone_size: .; v_call: TRBV20-1; j_call: TRBJ1-4; d_call: .; cdr3_nt: TGCAGTGCTAGCGCCGGAGATAATGAAAAACTGTTTTTT; cdr3_aa: CSASAGDNEKLFF
clone_size: many; v_call: TRBV29-1; j_call: TRBJ2-3; d_call: .; cdr3_nt: TGCACCGGGACTGGGGTGTCGACAGATACGCAGTATTTT; cdr3_aa: CTGTGVSTDTQYF
clone_size: .; v_call: TRBV3-1; j_call: TRBJ2-3; d_call: .; cdr3_nt: TGTGCCAGCAGCCAAGATCGTTTGAAGTCCGCCACAGATACGCAGTATTTT; cdr3_aa: CASSQDRLKSATDTQYF
clone_size: few; v_call: TRBV20-1; j_call: TRBJ2-1; d_call: TRBD2; cdr3_nt: TGCAGTGCGTCTGGCGGGGGGCCAAACAATGAGCAGTTCTTC; cdr3_aa: CSASGGGPNNEQFF
clone_size: .; v_call: TRBV7-3; j_call: TRBJ1-1; d_call: .; cdr3_nt: TGTGCCAGCAGGTTACAGGTGAACACTGAAGCTTTCTTT; cdr3_aa: CASRLQVNTEAFF
clone_size: .; v_call: TRBV24-1; j_call: TRBJ2-1; d_call: TRBD2; cdr3_nt: TGTGCCACCAGTGCCGGCCTAGCGGGGAACAATGAGCAGTTCTTC; cdr3_aa: CATSAGLAGNNEQFF
clone_size: .; v_call: TRBV7-8; j_call: TRBJ2-5; d_call: .; cdr3_nt: TGTGCCAGCAGCTTAGCAGGGACCAGGGGCGCGGGAGAGACCCAGTACTTC; cdr3_aa: CASSLAGTRGAGETQYF
clone_size: few; v_call: TRBV6-2/TRBV6-3; j_call: TRBJ2-7; d_call: TRBD1; cdr3_nt: TGTGCCAGCAGAGACCTGGACAGGGACGAGCAGTACTTC; cdr3_aa: CASRDLDRDEQYF
clone_size: .; v_call: TRBV15; j_call: TRBJ1-5; d_call: TRBD1; cdr3_nt: TGTGCCACCAGCAGAGGACCAGGGGGCGGACAGCCCCAGCATTTT; cdr3_aa: CATSRGPGGGQPQHF
clone_size: .; v_call: TRBV20-1; j_call: TRBJ1-1; d_call: TRBD1; cdr3_nt: TGCAGTGCTCCAACCATGGAGGGGGCCGAGGAAGCTTTCTTT; cdr3_aa: CSAPTMEGAEEAFF
clone_size: .; v_call: TRBV6-6; j_call: TRBJ2-5; d_call: TRBD1; cdr3_nt: TGTGCCAGCAGTCCACCGTGGACAGGTGGGGAGACCCAGTACTTC; cdr3_aa: CASSPPWTGGETQYF
clone_size: .; v_call: TRBV3-1; j_call: TRBJ2-7; d_call: .; cdr3_nt: TGTGCCAGCAGCCAAGCGGGACCCTCCTACGAGCAGTACTTC; cdr3_aa: CASSQAGPSYEQYF
clone_size: .; v_call: TRBV7-9; j_call: TRBJ2-1; d_call: TRBD2; cdr3_nt: TGTGCCAGCAGCTACCTAGCGGGAGAGGTCAATGAGCAGTTCTTC; cdr3_aa: CASSYLAGEVNEQFF
clone_size: few; v_call: TRBV7-8; j_call: TRBJ2-5; d_call: TRBD2; cdr3_nt: TGTGCCAGCAGCTTCACCGGGACTAGCGGGTGGGAGACCCAGTACTTC; cdr3_aa: CASSFTGTSGWETQYF
clone_size: .; v_call: TRBV24-1; j_call: TRBJ2-2; d_call: TRBD1; cdr3_nt: TGTGCCACCAGCGGGACAGGGATAGCCGGGGAGCTGTTTTTT; cdr3_aa: CATSGTGIAGELFF
clone_size: .; v_call: TRBV5-5; j_call: TRBJ1-6; d_call: .; cdr3_nt: TGTGCCAGCAGCCCGGGAAGGGTCTTTTCACCCCTCCACTTT; cdr3_aa: CASSPGRVFSPLHF
clone_size: .; v_call: TRBV5-6; j_call: TRBJ2-1; d_call: .; cdr3_nt: TGTGCCAGCAGCTCCCTCGGGGACAATGAGCAGTTCTTC; cdr3_aa: CASSSLGDNEQFF
clone_size: few; v_call: TRBV7-2; j_call: TRBJ1-3; d_call: .; cdr3_nt: TGTGCCAGCAGCTATTGGACAGCCCGCTCTGGAAACACCATATATTTT; cdr3_aa: CASSYWTARSGNTIYF
clone_size: few; v_call: TRBV7-9; j_call: TRBJ1-2; d_call: .; cdr3_nt: TGTGCCAGCAGCTTTTCAGGGTGGCGCGGCTACACCTTC; cdr3_aa: CASSFSGWRGYTF
clone_size: .; v_call: TRBV24-1; j_call: TRBJ1-5; d_call: TRBD1; cdr3_nt: TGTGCCACCAGTGATGGGGACAGAGGGAGCAATCAGCCCCAGCATTTT; cdr3_aa: CATSDGDRGSNQPQHF
clone_size: .; v_call: TRBV25-1; j_call: TRBJ1-1; d_call: .; cdr3_nt: TGTGCCAGCAGTGAAACAGGGATGAACACTGAAGCTTTCTTT; cdr3_aa: CASSETGMNTEAFF
clone_size: .; v_call: TRBV12-3/TRBV12-4; j_call: TRBJ2-7; d_call: TRBD1; cdr3_nt: TGTGCCAGTCTGGCCGGGACAGGGGGCTACGAGCAGTACTTC; cdr3_aa: CASLAGTGGYEQYF
clone_size: .; v_call: TRBV12-3/TRBV12-4; j_call: TRBJ1-6; d_call: .; cdr3_nt: TGTGCCAGCAGTCCACCCCTCCACTTT; cdr3_aa: CASSPPLHF
clone_size: .; v_call: TRBV20-1; j_call: TRBJ2-1; d_call: TRBD2; cdr3_nt: TGCAGTGCGGGACTAGCGGACTTTACCTTCTACAATGAGCAGTTCTTC; cdr3_aa: CSAGLADFTFYNEQFF
clone_size: .; v_call: TRBV6-1; j_call: TRBJ2-7; d_call: .; cdr3_nt: TGTGCCAGCAGAGCTAGGTGGGGTGAGAGGGCCTACGAGCAGTACTTC; cdr3_aa: CASRARWGERAYEQYF